The 10 T cell receptor beta chains in this list originate from one sample, sequenced in a study of cytomegalovirus exposure and HLA in healthy donors (dated by TCRdb to 2016 to 2017). The method behind the library was the immunoSEQ multiplex PCR assay. A mixture of 60 forward primers for TCR Vbeta segments and 13 reverse primers for TCR Jbeta segments was used in the multiplex PCR. The table comes from immuneACCESS by way of TCRdb, which keeps in-frame sequences with V and J called. Part of the clones is missing from these tables; in studies checked, under half for an unresolved V gene and the rest for unknown reasons. The sample table shows a few hundred thousand clones, and roughly 84% are seen once. The biggest ten clones account for about 1.4% of the sample. Source material: PBMCs. The receptor set was obtained from a girl between 5 and 17 years old in good health and CMV-seronegative.

This chain connects TRBV5-4 to TRBJ2-1; 15 bases are a match to TRBD2. V was pared by 8 bases and J by 3 bases, with 3 bases of the junction left unmatched. The CDR3 runs 15 residues. In germline, CDR1 is SGHNT, CDR2 YYREEE (reference sequence). The CDR3: CASGTSGGIYNEQFF. CDR3 in DNA: TGTGCCAGTGGGACTAGCGGGGGGATCTACAATGAGCAGTTCTTC.

The V call is TRBV4-2, the J call TRBJ2-5; 7 bases align to TRBD2. The DNA end favors TRBJ2-7, so the J call may be wrong. CDR1 LGHNA and CDR2 YNFKEQ come from the germline V gene. The CDR3 contains 14 residues. The CDR3 loop reads CASSHGTISYEQYF. As DNA, the CDR3 is TGTGCCAGCAGCCACGGGACTATCTCCTACGAGCAGTACTTC.

The chain employs TRBV30 and TRBJ1-1, with TRBD1 as a possible D gene (6 bases). Germline-derived CDR1 and CDR2 are GTSNPN and SVGIG (reference sequence). The CDR3 totals 15 residues. The V end was cut by 1 base, the J end by 2 bases, with 14 bases between. In DNA, the CDR3 is TGTGCCTGGAGTGCCAGGGGCGGGAGAAACACTGAAGCTTTCTTT. Residues: CAWSARGGRNTEAFF.

The V call is TRBV7-2, the J call TRBJ2-5; 8 bases agree with TRBD2. The CDR3 has 17 amino acids. After removal of 3 bases from V and 2 bases from J, the junction contained 11 bases not matched to a gene. Germline values: CDR1 SGHTA, CDR2 FQGNSA. The CDR3 protein is CASSLGGSGSRQETQYF. The CDR3 DNA reads TGTGCCAGCAGCTTGGGTGGCAGCGGGAGTCGACAAGAGACCCAGTACTTC.

The CDR3 sequence is CASSLSPEKLFF. DNA for the CDR3: TGTGCCAGCAGCCTAAGCCCTGAAAAACTGTTTTTT. The V and J genes are TRBV11-2 and TRBJ1-4; D gene uncertain. V was trimmed by 5 bases and J by 7 bases, leaving 8 bases between them. The CDR3 sequence is 12 residues long. CDR1 is SGHAT and CDR2 is FQNNGV in the germline V gene.

This clone has a single count. The chain has TRBV5-1 and TRBJ1-5; 7 bases fit TRBD1. Trimming took 0 bases from V and 4 from J; bases not matched to a gene: 1. The CDR3 has 14 residues. Per germline, CDR1 SGHRS and CDR2 YFSETQ. The CDR3 DNA sequence: TGCGCCAGCAGCTTGGACAGGGGTAATCAGCCCCAGCATTTT. The encoded protein is CASSLDRGNQPQHF.

The chain links TRBV7-8 to TRBJ1-3, with D possibly matching TRBD1 (5 bases). The CDR3 totals 18 residues. V was shortened by 5 bases and J by 3 bases, with 23 bases between the two germline ends. Germline V gene data show CDR1 as SGHVS and CDR2 as FQNEAQ. CDR3 protein: CASSLTGEGRPYGNTIYF. CDR3 DNA: TGTGCCAGCAGCCTCACGGGGGAAGGGAGACCTTATGGAAACACCATATATTTT.

The gene calls are TRBV19 and TRBJ1-1; maybe TRBD1 (6 bases). CDR3 size: 14 residues. V lost 4 bases, J lost 1 base, and 10 bases lay in between. In germline, CDR1 is LNHDA, CDR2 SQIVND (reference sequence). The CDR3 region has the DNA TGTGCCAGTAGTACAGGACAGACGAACACTGAAGCTTTCTTT. Translating it yields CASSTGQTNTEAFF.

The gene calls are TRBV21-1 and TRBJ1-1. TRBV21-1 is described as a pseudogene. The CDR3 totals 14 residues. The CDR3 DNA reads TGTGCCAGCAGCCTGGCTGGGGGGTACACTGAAGCTTTCTTT. Translated: CASSLAGGYTEAFF.

The V call is TRBV27, the J call TRBJ1-5, with unresolved D. V lost 2 bases to trimming and J lost 3 bases, with 17 bases between them. CDR3 size: 17 residues. Germline V lookup: CDR1 MNHEY, CDR2 SMNVEV (reference sequence). CDR3: CASSLISYGVINQPQHF. The CDR3 DNA sequence: TGTGCCAGCAGTTTAATCTCCTACGGAGTTATCAATCAGCCCCAGCATTTT.